This entry features one TCR beta chain sequence. Its antigen is not identified. The CDR3 is made up of 14 amino acids. V dropped 6 bases and J dropped 2; count of bases not matched to a gene: 4. CDR1 is MNHEY and CDR2 is SMNVEV in the germline V gene (reference sequence). This specimen belongs to a study of neoadjuvant nivolumab and ipilimumab in lung cancer. Across the whole study: The combination arm added day-1 ipilimumab 1 mg/kg to nivolumab 3 mg/kg on days 1, 15, 29. Study results and caveats: Only two of four nivolumab-treated tumors gained richness and clonality by surgery. Higher pretherapy blood TCR richness went with higher resected-tumor richness. Resected tumors had greater TCR richness and clonality than uninvolved lung.

TCRdb's table, derived via immunoSEQ multiplex PCR, lists solely in-frame clones and lacks some. Of tens of thousands of clones in the sample, around 80% were seen once. The sequence was collected from an adult with non-small cell lung cancer. This chain connects TRBV27 to TRBJ1-2, with 9 positions matching TRBD1. The sequencing here drew on peripheral blood, taken before neoadjuvant nivolumab, alone or with ipilimumab. This CDR3 reads CASSRTGVNYGYTF. The CDR3 nucleotides are TGTGCCAGCAGCCGGACAGGGGTCAACTATGGCTACACCTTC.